These 23 T cell receptor beta chains originate from one sample sequenced in a study of CD8 T cells in Susac syndrome. The RNA, roughly 0.5 to 1 ug, was put through reverse transcription using random hexamers. TCRdb independently ran MiXCR on the immunoSEQ multiplex PCR reads; one entry per CDR3 protein. The sample yields about 82,000 distinct CDR3 sequences, 95% to 97% seen once. The sequencing sample was made of CD8+ T cells from PBMCs. All receptors come from a human donor with Susac syndrome.

V usage is TRBV7-9 and J usage is TRBJ2-3; 10 bases align to TRBD2. The V and J ends lost 0 bases and 4 bases, in that order; junction bases with no gene match: 4. The CDR3 loop spans 16 amino acids. Germline CDR1 is SEHNR and CDR2 is FQNEAQ (reference sequence). CDR3 in amino acids: CASSLATSGEADTQYF. The CDR3 DNA follows: TGTGCCAGCAGCTTAGCCACTAGCGGGGAGGCAGATACGCAGTATTTT.

The gene calls are TRBV20-1 and TRBJ1-1; possible D gene TRBD1, 5 bases. The CDR3 length is 15 residues. V was clipped by 0 bases and J by 2 bases, with 13 bases between them. Germline CDR1 is DFQATT and CDR2 is SNEGSKA (reference sequence). The CDR3 sequence: CSARDPGRGNTEAFF. The CDR3 DNA reads as TGCAGTGCTAGAGATCCGGGGAGGGGAAACACTGAAGCTTTCTTT.

This sequence joins TRBV27 and TRBJ1-6, with D unresolved. CDR1 is MNHEY and CDR2 is SMNVEV in the germline V gene (reference sequence). The CDR3 totals 16 residues. V lost 0 bases and J 10 bases, leaving 16 bases between the germline ends. CDR3 loop: CASSLSRRPLGSPLHF. Written as DNA, the CDR3 is TGTGCCAGCAGTTTATCTCGTCGTCCCCTTGGATCACCCCTCCACTTT.

V and J are TRBV29-1 and TRBJ2-7; tentatively, D is TRBD1 or TRBD2 (5 bases each). This CDR3 has 14 residues. Trimming left V 0 bases short and J 2 bases short, with 11 bases between. Germline CDR1 reads SQVTM; CDR2 reads ANQGSEA. The DNA for the CDR3 is TGCAGCGTTGAAGATCCATGGGGGACCTACGAGCAGTACTTC. Encoded protein: CSVEDPWGTYEQYF.

V is TRBV5-4 and J is TRBJ2-7; D is possibly TRBD1 (6 bases). V was clipped by 7 bases and J by 5 bases, with 19 bases between them. This CDR3 comprises 14 residues. Germline loops: CDR1 SGHNT, CDR2 YYREEE (reference sequence). This chain's CDR3 is CASRQTQGSHEQYF. DNA of the CDR3: TGTGCCAGCCGACAGACCCAGGGGTCTCACGAGCAGTACTTC.

The table lists this clonotype with a count of one. The rearrangement links TRBV15 to TRBJ2-7; D is possibly TRBD1 (5 bases). V dropped 0 bases and J dropped 2 bases, with 11 bases sitting between them. The CDR3 length is 15 residues. The V gene's germline CDR1 is LNHNV and CDR2 YYDKDF (reference sequence). CDR3 in DNA: TGTGCCACCAGCAGAGATTTGGGGCAGGCCTACGAGCAGTACTTC. Protein product: CATSRDLGQAYEQYF.

The chain employs TRBV20-1 and TRBJ2-3, with 16 positions matching TRBD2. V was clipped by 6 bases and J by 5 bases; unmatched bases: 8. The CDR3 contains 16 residues. Germline CDR1 is DFQATT and CDR2 is SNEGSKA (reference sequence). DNA of the CDR3: TGCAGTGCACCGGGACTAGCGGGGGGGAAAGAAGATACGCAGTATTTT. This translates into CSAPGLAGGKEDTQYF.

This sequence joins TRBV7-2 and TRBJ2-2; unclear D gene. V was trimmed by 4 bases and J by 13 bases, leaving 19 bases between them. Per germline, CDR1 SGHTA and CDR2 FQGNSA. The CDR3 length is 14 residues. The CDR3 reads CASSSLQVVGGLFF. The DNA of the CDR3 is TGTGCCAGCAGCTCCCTCCAGGTTGTGGGTGGGCTGTTTTTT.

The chain is built from TRBV19 and TRBJ2-7, with a weak D call TRBD1 (6 bases). This CDR3 is 15 amino acids long. The ends were cut back, 4 bases at V and 0 bases at J, with 13 bases in the middle. The germline V gene encodes CDR1 LNHDA and CDR2 SQIVND (reference sequence). CDR3 loop: CASSTRTDSSYEQYF. The CDR3 nucleotides are TGTGCCAGTAGTACTCGGACAGATAGCTCCTACGAGCAGTACTTC.

This rearrangement joins TRBV30 to TRBJ1-1; D not resolved. The length of the CDR3 is 11 residues. Germline CDR1 is GTSNPN and CDR2 is SVGIG (reference sequence). The V gene lost 5 bases and the J gene lost 4 bases, with 8 bases spanning the gap. This CDR3 reads CAWGRGTEAFF. The DNA for the CDR3 is TGTGCCTGGGGACGAGGCACTGAAGCTTTCTTT.

This clonotype was observed a few times. The gene calls are TRBV29-1 and TRBJ2-2; D remains ambiguous. The CDR3 totals 12 residues. Deletions cut 6 bases from V and 7 bases from J, with 12 bases between. The germline V gene has CDR1 SQVTM and CDR2 ANQGSEA. In nucleotides, the CDR3 is TGCAGCGTACGACACGAGCGCGGGGAGCTGTTTTTT. This gives the protein CSVRHERGELFF.

V usage is TRBV6-2 or TRBV6-3 and J usage is TRBJ2-5; weak D call: TRBD2 (7 bases). With 0 bases removed from V and 1 base from J, the gap between germline ends came to 18 bases. Germline-derived CDR1 and CDR2 are MNHEY and SVGEGT. CDR3 length: 18 residues. Here the CDR3 DNA reads TGTGCCAGCAGTTACTCGAGTTCCCCCCGGGGGGCCCAAGAGACCCAGTACTTC. Translating it yields CASSYSSSPRGAQETQYF.

The V gene is TRBV20-1, the J gene TRBJ2-7, with 7 bases matching TRBD1. The CDR3 extends over 14 amino acids. Trimming at V came to 4 bases and at J to 1 base, leaving 7 bases not matched to a gene. The germline V gene encodes CDR1 DFQATT and CDR2 SNEGSKA (reference sequence). For the CDR3, the DNA is TGCAGTGCTACCGAGGACAGGCGATCCTACGAGCAGTACTTC. As protein: CSATEDRRSYEQYF.

This sequence joins TRBV20-1 and TRBJ1-1; D possibly corresponds to TRBD1 (5 bases). Germline V gives CDR1 DFQATT, CDR2 SNEGSKA (reference sequence). The germline V and J ends were trimmed by 2 bases and 1 base, with 11 bases remaining between them. The CDR3 totals 14 residues. Written as DNA, the CDR3 is TGCAGTGCTAGAATCGGGACGGCGAACACTGAAGCTTTCTTT. Protein: CSARIGTANTEAFF.

The CDR3 here is CASSQDLRGGGGETQYF. In DNA, the CDR3 is TGTGCCAGCAGCCAAGATCTACGGGGGGGCGGTGGGGAGACCCAGTACTTC. The J gene is TRBJ2-5, the V gene TRBV3-1; 8 nucleotides agree with TRBD2. The CDR3 is 17 residues long. V gave up 0 bases and J gave up 5 bases; unmatched junction bases: 11. Germline V gene sequence: CDR1 LGHDT, CDR2 YNNKEL (reference sequence).

The chain combines TRBV28 with TRBJ2-5; tentatively, D is TRBD1 (5 bases). Germline assignment: CDR1 MDHEN and CDR2 SYDVKM. The CDR3 sequence is 14 residues long. Trimming shortened V by 7 bases and J by 1 base, and 13 bases separated the two germline ends. CDR3 coding DNA: TGTGCCAGCACCCCTTCAGGGATCCAAGAGACCCAGTACTTC. It is translated as CASTPSGIQETQYF.

The chain is built from TRBV20-1 and TRBJ1-1; 8 nucleotides match TRBD1. Germline V gene sequence: CDR1 DFQATT, CDR2 SNEGSKA (reference sequence). V was pared by 5 bases and J by 5 bases, with 7 bases of the junction left unmatched. This CDR3 contains 13 residues. The CDR3 is CSAPRQGRTEAFF. The CDR3 nucleotides are TGCAGTGCTCCAAGACAGGGGAGGACTGAAGCTTTCTTT.

The V and J genes are TRBV20-1 and TRBJ2-5, with D maybe TRBD1 (6 bases). Trimming took 3 bases from V and 5 from J, leaving 28 bases between them. CDR1 is DFQATT, CDR2 SNEGSKA, per germline (reference sequence). The CDR3 spans 18 residues. For the CDR3, the DNA is TGCAGTGCTAGGATACGGTATCGGGGCCCCAGGGGCTCCGAGACCCAGTACTTC. It yields the protein CSARIRYRGPRGSETQYF.

The chain recombines TRBV28 with TRBJ1-5; D ambiguous. The CDR3 runs to 12 residues. The germline V gene encodes CDR1 MDHEN and CDR2 SYDVKM. With 1 base removed from V and 5 bases from J, the gap between germline ends came to 3 bases. DNA for the CDR3: TGTGCCAGCAGTTTATACGATCAGCCCCAGCATTTT. As protein: CASSLYDQPQHF. Full variable domain (outside the CDR3, taken from reference TRBV28 and TRBJ1-5): DVKVTQSSRYLVKRTGEKVFLECVQDMDHENMFWYRQDPGLGLRLIYFSYDVKMKEKGDIPEGYSVSREKKERFSLILESASTNQTSMYLCASSLYDQPQHFGDGTRLSIL.

This clonotype is a singleton in its sample. The V gene is TRBV28, the J gene TRBJ2-7; the D gene is possibly TRBD2 (6 bases). The CDR3 totals 12 residues. Trimming stripped 8 bases from V and 4 bases from J, with 12 bases between. Germline-derived CDR1 and CDR2 are MDHEN and SYDVKM. Here the CDR3 reads CASRGTEYEQYF. The CDR3 DNA reads as TGTGCCAGCCGCGGGACGGAGTACGAGCAGTACTTC.

V and J are TRBV20-1 and TRBJ2-2, with 7 nucleotides matching TRBD1. Germline-derived CDR1 and CDR2 are DFQATT and SNEGSKA (reference sequence). V was clipped by 6 bases and J by 1 base; unmatched bases: 2. The CDR3 is 13 amino acids. The CDR3, as DNA: TGCAGTGCCAGGGACAGGAACACCGGGGAGCTGTTTTTT. Translating it yields CSARDRNTGELFF.

This rearrangement joins TRBV7-9 to TRBJ1-2, with 9 bases aligning to TRBD1. The V and J ends lost 2 bases and 6 bases, in that order; junction bases with no gene match: 10. From germline, CDR1 is SEHNR and CDR2 FQNEAQ (reference sequence). This CDR3 contains 16 residues. Here the CDR3 DNA reads TGTGCCAGCAGCTTATCGCCATGGACAGGGGAGGATGGCTACACCTTC. It specifies CASSLSPWTGEDGYTF.

The rearrangement joins TRBV6-1 to TRBJ2-1, with D tentatively TRBD2 (6 bases). The CDR3 is 16 amino acids. V was trimmed by 2 bases and J by 2 bases, leaving 13 bases between them. The V gene's germline CDR1 is MNHNS and CDR2 SASEGT. CDR3 protein: CASSEIWDSAYNEQFF. The CDR3 DNA is TGTGCCAGCAGTGAAATATGGGACTCTGCCTACAATGAGCAGTTCTTC.